This T cell receptor beta chain was recovered during a study of T cells in Graves' hyperthyroidism and ophthalmopathy. Findings and limits, study-wide: The model identified upcoming ophthalmopathy a median approximately six months ahead of onset. Blood also held most thyroid clonotypes expanded beyond 0.001.

As concerns this clonotype: Its antigen is not identified.

V was trimmed by 10 bases and J by 6 bases, leaving 13 bases between them. The CDR3 has 11 residues. Germline CDR1 is SGHAT and CDR2 is FQNNGV. The study left out patients who had uncontrolled infection, other autoimmune disease, pregnancy or lactation. The TCR beta CDR3 regions underwent amplification using RNA transcripts as the source. An initial round of RT-PCR targeting the TCR CDR3 relied on the HTBI primer set. One entry per CDR3 protein results from TCRdb running MiXCR on the multiplex PCR reads. The sample lists 660,000 or so distinct CDR3 sequences; less than 25% were seen once. The sequenced material came from blood. This sequence originates from a man aged 30 to 45 with Graves' ophthalmopathy. The chain couples TRBV11-2 to TRBJ2-7; no definite D call. The CDR3, as DNA: TGTGCCAACTCGGCCCAACGCGAGCAGTACTTC. Translating gives CANSAQREQYF.